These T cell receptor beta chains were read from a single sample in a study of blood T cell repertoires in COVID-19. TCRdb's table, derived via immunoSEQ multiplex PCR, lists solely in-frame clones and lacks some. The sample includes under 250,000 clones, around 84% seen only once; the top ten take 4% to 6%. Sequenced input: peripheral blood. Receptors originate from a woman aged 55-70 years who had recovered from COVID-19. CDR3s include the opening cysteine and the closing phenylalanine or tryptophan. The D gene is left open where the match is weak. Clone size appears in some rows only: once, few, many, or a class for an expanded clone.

CDR3nt: TGTGCCAGCTCAGCGACAGGGGGAGACGCTGAAGCTTTCTTT
CDR3aa: CASSATGGDAEAFF
v_gene: TRBV18
d_gene: TRBD1
abundance: NA
j_gene: TRBJ1-1

CDR3nt: TGTGCCAGCAGCCAAGGATTTCGACTAGCGGTGCCCCCCTACGAGCAGTACTTC
CDR3aa: CASSQGFRLAVPPYEQYF
v_gene: TRBV14
d_gene: TRBD2
abundance: NA
j_gene: TRBJ2-7

CDR3nt: TGTGCCGCCAGCCAATCGGGGGGCGTCACTGAAGCTTTCTTT
CDR3aa: CAASQSGGVTEAFF
v_gene: TRBV15
d_gene: NA
abundance: NA
j_gene: TRBJ1-1

CDR3nt: TGCGCCAGCAGCCAAGATCGCGGTATCTCCTATAATTCACCCCTCCACTTT
CDR3aa: CASSQDRGISYNSPLHF
v_gene: TRBV4-1
d_gene: NA
abundance: NA
j_gene: TRBJ1-6

CDR3nt: TGTGCCAGCAGCCAGGGGAGGGGCCCCACTCGGTATGGCTACACCTTC
CDR3aa: CASSQGRGPTRYGYTF
v_gene: TRBV3-1/TRBV3-2
d_gene: NA
abundance: NA
j_gene: TRBJ1-2

CDR3nt: TGTGCCAGCAGTCACCCGGGACTAGTGGACACCGGGGAGCTGTTTTTT
CDR3aa: CASSHPGLVDTGELFF
v_gene: TRBV11-2
d_gene: TRBD2
abundance: NA
j_gene: TRBJ2-2

CDR3nt: TGTGCCAGCAGCGTAGAGGATGAGCCTCTAGGCTATGGCTACACCTTC
CDR3aa: CASSVEDEPLGYGYTF
v_gene: TRBV9
d_gene: NA
abundance: NA
j_gene: TRBJ1-2

CDR3nt: TGTGCCAGCAGCCCAGGGCCCCGCATGGACACTGAAGCTTTCTTT
CDR3aa: CASSPGPRMDTEAFF
v_gene: TRBV13
d_gene: NA
abundance: NA
j_gene: TRBJ1-1

CDR3nt: TGCGCCAGCAGTCACAGGGGATATGATGAAAAACTGTTTTTT
CDR3aa: CASSHRGYDEKLFF
v_gene: TRBV23-1
d_gene: NA
abundance: NA
j_gene: TRBJ1-4

CDR3nt: TGTGCCAGCAGTGAAGCTGGCCCCGGAGGCTATGGCTACACCTTC
CDR3aa: CASSEAGPGGYGYTF
v_gene: TRBV6-1
d_gene: NA
abundance: NA
j_gene: TRBJ1-2

CDR3nt: TGTGCCAGCAGCTTTGCGGGAGGCACTGAAGCTTTCTTT
CDR3aa: CASSFAGGTEAFF
v_gene: TRBV7-2
d_gene: NA
abundance: NA
j_gene: TRBJ1-1

CDR3nt: TGTGCCAGCAGCGATAGCGGGGGGATGGCAGATACGCAGTATTTT
CDR3aa: CASSDSGGMADTQYF
v_gene: TRBV7-3
d_gene: TRBD2
abundance: NA
j_gene: TRBJ2-3

CDR3nt: TGTGCCAGCAGCTTGGGCAGGCACGCTAACTATGGCTACACCTTC
CDR3aa: CASSLGRHANYGYTF
v_gene: TRBV5-5
d_gene: NA
abundance: NA
j_gene: TRBJ1-2

CDR3nt: TGTGCCAGCAGCCGTCTGCGGGCGGACACCGGGGAGCTGTTTTTT
CDR3aa: CASSRLRADTGELFF
v_gene: TRBV6-5
d_gene: NA
abundance: NA
j_gene: TRBJ2-2

CDR3nt: TGTGCCAGCAATCCCGGGACTACGTCGGCAGATACGCAGTATTTT
CDR3aa: CASNPGTTSADTQYF
v_gene: TRBV6-5
d_gene: TRBD2
abundance: few
j_gene: TRBJ2-3